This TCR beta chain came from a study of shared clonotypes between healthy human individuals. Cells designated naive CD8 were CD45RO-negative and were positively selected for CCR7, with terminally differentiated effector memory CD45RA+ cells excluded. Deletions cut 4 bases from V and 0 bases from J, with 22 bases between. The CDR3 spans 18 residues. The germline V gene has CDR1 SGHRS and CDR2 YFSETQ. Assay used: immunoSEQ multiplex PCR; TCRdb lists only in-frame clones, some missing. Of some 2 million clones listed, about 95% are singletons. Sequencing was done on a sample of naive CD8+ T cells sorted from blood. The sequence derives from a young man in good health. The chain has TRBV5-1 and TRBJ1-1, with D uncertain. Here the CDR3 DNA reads TGCGCCAGCAGCCCAAGAGGCGTGGGGTGGGAGCTGAACACTGAAGCTTTCTTT. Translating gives CASSPRGVGWELNTEAFF.